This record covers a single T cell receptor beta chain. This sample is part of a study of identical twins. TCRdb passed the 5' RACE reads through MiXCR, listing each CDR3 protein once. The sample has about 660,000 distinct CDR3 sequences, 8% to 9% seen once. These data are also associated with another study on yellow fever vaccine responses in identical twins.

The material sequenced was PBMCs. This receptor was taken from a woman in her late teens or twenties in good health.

CDR3 DNA: TGTGCCAGCAGTTTATCAGCAGCGGGAGGGCACCTGGATCGTGCGACCCAGTACTTC. As protein: CASSLSAAGGHLDRATQYF. The chain is built from TRBV27 and TRBJ2-5, with 10 bases matching TRBD2. CDR1 MNHEY and CDR2 SMNVEV come from the germline V gene (reference sequence). V lost 0 bases and J lost 7; bases outside the gene matches: 17. This CDR3 is 19 amino acids long.